A single sample is the source of the 8 T cell receptor beta chains below, sequenced in a study of T cell repertoires in cytomegalovirus infection. TCRdb redid the calling of the reads with MiXCR, one entry per CDR3 protein. The profile shows about 400,000 distinct CDR3 sequences, about a sixth of them singletons. The sequencing sample was made of PBMCs. Every receptor here comes from a human donor in good health (CMV status not recorded). Some clones in this sample may be carry-over from other donors' samples.

This clonotype showed up just a few times. The chain uses TRBV7-9 and TRBJ1-3, with TRBD1 matching 7 bases. The trim removed 5 bases at V and 4 bases at J, leaving 8 bases unmatched. CDR1 is SEHNR, CDR2 FQNEAQ, per germline (reference sequence). This CDR3 comprises 15 residues. The CDR3 loop is CASSEPGQRGNTIYF. DNA of the CDR3: TGTGCCAGCAGCGAACCGGGACAGCGAGGAAACACCATATATTTT.

Here the CDR3 DNA reads TGCAGTGCTAGTTTAGGGACTAGCACAGATACGCAGTATTTT. It specifies CSASLGTSTDTQYF. The rearrangement links TRBV20-1 to TRBJ2-3, with D possibly being TRBD2 (6 bases). The V gene lost 3 bases and the J gene lost 0 bases, with 10 bases spanning the gap. Germline CDR1 DFQATT, CDR2 SNEGSKA (reference sequence). This CDR3 region has 14 residues.

This chain joins TRBV9 and TRBJ2-1; D possibly corresponds to TRBD2 (5 bases). Germline V gene data show CDR1 as SGDLS and CDR2 as YYNGEE. The CDR3 runs to 15 residues. Deletions cut 4 bases from V and 0 bases from J, with 11 bases between. For the CDR3, the DNA is TGTGCCAGCAGCCCCCCTCGGGGCTCCTACAATGAGCAGTTCTTC. This translates into CASSPPRGSYNEQFF.

Ten or more counts support this clonotype. The V gene is TRBV6-2 or TRBV6-3, the J gene TRBJ1-2; D is undetermined. The CDR3 is 16 amino acids. V was pared by 7 bases and J by 8 bases, with 26 bases between. Per germline, CDR1 MNHEY and CDR2 SVGEGT. CDR3 DNA sequence: TGTGCCAGCAAACTACGACTGGGCCCCTCCATGGCGGGCTACACCTTC. Translation: CASKLRLGPSMAGYTF.

This clonotype was found many times. The chain links TRBV7-2 to TRBJ2-3; D perhaps matches TRBD2 (6 bases). The CDR3 totals 15 residues. Trimming pared 5 bases from V and 0 bases from J, leaving 12 bases between. Per germline, CDR1 SGHTA and CDR2 FQGNSA. The CDR3 coding sequence is TGTGCCAGCAGCGTAACCGGACTAAGCACAGATACGCAGTATTTT. Amino acid sequence: CASSVTGLSTDTQYF.

In this sample, this clonotype turned up many times. The rearrangement uses TRBV7-2 and TRBJ2-7; 8 bases map to TRBD1. V shed 3 bases and J 3 bases; nucleotides not matched to a gene: 7. This CDR3 spans 15 amino acids. CDR1 is SGHTA, CDR2 FQGNSA, per germline. CDR3 sequence reads: CASSFTGTGGYEQYF. CDR3 bases: TGTGCCAGCAGCTTTACCGGGACAGGAGGCTACGAGCAGTACTTC.

This clonotype came up many times. The chain links TRBV7-2 to TRBJ2-5; TRBD2 agrees at 7 bases. The CDR3 sequence is 16 residues long. Germline trimming cut 5 bases from V and 12 bases from J; bases unmatched to any gene: 21. CDR1 SGHTA and CDR2 FQGNSA come from the germline V gene. The DNA for the CDR3 is TGTGCCAGCAGCCCCCGGGGTAGCGGGCCCCTAGGGAGAGAGTACTTC. Protein sequence: CASSPRGSGPLGREYF.

The chain has TRBV28 and TRBJ2-7; D unresolved. With 2 bases removed from V and 3 bases from J, the gap between germline ends came to 5 bases. CDR1 is MDHEN and CDR2 is SYDVKM in the germline V gene. The CDR3 is made up of 12 amino acids. The DNA of the CDR3 is TGTGCCAGCAGTTTACAGATCTACGAGCAGTACTTC. This codes for CASSLQIYEQYF.